This T cell receptor beta chain appears in the sequencing data of a study of identifying expanded T cells in peripheral blood. Overall study findings and caveats: Over two and four weeks, about 15 and 19 clones changed, versus 1.2 between replicates. Two-week clone count variance significantly increased as total template count grew.

During the collection period, no donor immune events like infections were recorded. Assay used: immunoSEQ multiplex PCR; TCRdb lists only in-frame clones, some missing. The data contain 55,000 to 75,000 clones, over 75% of them singletons. As for this clone: The antigen is unknown.

Germline values: CDR1 SQVTM, CDR2 ANQGSEA. The CDR3 is 13 residues long. The V call is TRBV29-1, the J call TRBJ2-2; 10 bases align to TRBD1. The clonotype was recovered from a person aged 18-70 years in good health. Sequenced sample: blood. CDR3 sequence (DNA): TGCAGTGCGGGGACAGGGGTGGATCGGGAGCTGTTTTTT. Its protein is CSAGTGVDRELFF.